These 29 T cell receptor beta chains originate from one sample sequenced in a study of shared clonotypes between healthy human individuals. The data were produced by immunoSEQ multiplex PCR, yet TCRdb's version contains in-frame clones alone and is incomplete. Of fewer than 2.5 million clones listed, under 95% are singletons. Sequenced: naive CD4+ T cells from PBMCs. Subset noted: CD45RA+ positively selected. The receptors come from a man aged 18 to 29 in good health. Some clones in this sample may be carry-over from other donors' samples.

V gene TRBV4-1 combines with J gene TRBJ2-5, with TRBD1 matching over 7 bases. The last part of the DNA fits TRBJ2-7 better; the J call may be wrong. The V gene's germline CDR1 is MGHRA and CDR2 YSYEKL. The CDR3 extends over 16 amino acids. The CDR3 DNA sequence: TGCGCCAGCAAGATGGACCCCAGGGGGTCCCCCTACGAGCAGTACTTC. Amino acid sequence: CASKMDPRGSPYEQYF.

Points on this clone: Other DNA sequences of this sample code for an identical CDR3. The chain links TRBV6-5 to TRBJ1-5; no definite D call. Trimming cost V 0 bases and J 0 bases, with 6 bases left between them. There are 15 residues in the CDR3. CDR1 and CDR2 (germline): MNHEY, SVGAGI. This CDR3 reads CASSYSKYSNQPQHF. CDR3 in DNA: TGTGCCAGCAGTTACTCGAAGTATAGCAATCAGCCCCAGCATTTT.

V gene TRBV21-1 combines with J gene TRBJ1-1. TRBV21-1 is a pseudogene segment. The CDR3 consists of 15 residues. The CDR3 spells CASSKGLRGGTEAFF. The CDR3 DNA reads TGTGCCAGCAGCAAGGGCCTAAGGGGGGGCACTGAAGCTTTCTTT.

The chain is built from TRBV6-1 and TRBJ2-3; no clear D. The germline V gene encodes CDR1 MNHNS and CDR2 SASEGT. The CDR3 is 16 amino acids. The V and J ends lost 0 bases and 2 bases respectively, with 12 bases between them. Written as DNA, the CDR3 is TGTGCCAGCAGTGAAGCGCGACGGCAAGACACAGATACGCAGTATTTT. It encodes CASSEARRQDTDTQYF.

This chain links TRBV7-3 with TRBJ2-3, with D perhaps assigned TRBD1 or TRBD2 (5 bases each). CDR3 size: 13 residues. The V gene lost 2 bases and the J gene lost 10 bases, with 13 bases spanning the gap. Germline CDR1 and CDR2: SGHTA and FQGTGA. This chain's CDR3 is CASSLPGLSAQYF. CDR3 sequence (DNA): TGTGCCAGCAGCTTACCGGGGCTGTCGGCGCAGTATTTT.

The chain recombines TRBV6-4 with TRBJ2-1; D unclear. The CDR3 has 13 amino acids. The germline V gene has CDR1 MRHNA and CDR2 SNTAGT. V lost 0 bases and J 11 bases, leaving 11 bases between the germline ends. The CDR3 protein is CASSDSRQHKQFF. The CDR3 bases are TGTGCCAGCAGTGACTCAAGGCAGCATAAGCAGTTCTTC.

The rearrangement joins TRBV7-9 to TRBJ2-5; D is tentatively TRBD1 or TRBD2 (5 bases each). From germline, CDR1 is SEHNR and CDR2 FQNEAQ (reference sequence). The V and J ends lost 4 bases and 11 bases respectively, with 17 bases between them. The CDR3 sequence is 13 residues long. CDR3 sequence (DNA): TGTGCCAGCAGCTCTATATCCCTAGGGGAGCAGTACTTC. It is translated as CASSSISLGEQYF.

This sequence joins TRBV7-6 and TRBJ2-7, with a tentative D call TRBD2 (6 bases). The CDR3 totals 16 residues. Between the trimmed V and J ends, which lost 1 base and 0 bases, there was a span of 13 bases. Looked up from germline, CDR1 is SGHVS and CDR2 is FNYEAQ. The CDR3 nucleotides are TGTGCCAGCAGCTTAGTGAGCGGGTCCACCTCCTACGAGCAGTACTTC. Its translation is CASSLVSGSTSYEQYF.

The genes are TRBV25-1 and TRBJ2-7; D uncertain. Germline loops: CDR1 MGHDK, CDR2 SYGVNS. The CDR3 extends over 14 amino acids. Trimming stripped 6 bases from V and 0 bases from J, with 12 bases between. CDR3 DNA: TGTGCCAGCAGCCCCCGGGTAGGCTCCTACGAGCAGTACTTC. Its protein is CASSPRVGSYEQYF.

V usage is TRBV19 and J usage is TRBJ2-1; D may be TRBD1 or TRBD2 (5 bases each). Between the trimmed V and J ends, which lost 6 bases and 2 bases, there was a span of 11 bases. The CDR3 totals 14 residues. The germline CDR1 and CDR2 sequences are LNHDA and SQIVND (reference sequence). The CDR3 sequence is CASSQGRPYNEQFF. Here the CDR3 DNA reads TGTGCCAGTAGCCAGGGACGTCCCTACAATGAGCAGTTCTTC. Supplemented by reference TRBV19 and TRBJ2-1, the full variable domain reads DGGITQSPKYLFRKEGQNVTLSCEQNLNHDAMYWYRQDPGQGLRLIYYSQIVNDFQKGDIAEGYSVSREKKESFPLTVTSAQKNPTAFYLCASSQGRPYNEQFFGPGTRLTVL.

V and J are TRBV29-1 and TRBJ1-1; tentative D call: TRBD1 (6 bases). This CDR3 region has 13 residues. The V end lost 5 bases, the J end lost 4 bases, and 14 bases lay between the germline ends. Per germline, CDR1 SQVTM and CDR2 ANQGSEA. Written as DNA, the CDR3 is TGCAGCGTTCTGGGGGCGCTTGTCACTGAAGCTTTCTTT. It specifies CSVLGALVTEAFF.

The CDR3 DNA follows: TGTGCCACCAGCAGAGATCCGGGACACACATACGAGCAGTACTTC. Protein: CATSRDPGHTYEQYF. The V and J genes are TRBV15 and TRBJ2-7; TRBD1 might be the D (6 bases). This CDR3 spans 15 amino acids. Looked up from germline, CDR1 is LNHNV and CDR2 is YYDKDF (reference sequence). The V gene lost 0 bases and the J gene lost 4 bases, with 13 bases spanning the gap.

The CDR3 DNA follows: TGTGCCAGCAGCGTAAAGCCCCGGGAACGCAACTCCTACAATGAGCAGTTCTTC. Its protein product is CASSVKPRERNSYNEQFF. The rearrangement joins TRBV9 to TRBJ2-1, with D possibly TRBD2 on 5 matching bases. V was shortened by 1 base and J by 0 bases, with 17 bases between the two germline ends. This CDR3 has 18 residues. Germline V CDR1 and CDR2: SGDLS, YYNGEE.

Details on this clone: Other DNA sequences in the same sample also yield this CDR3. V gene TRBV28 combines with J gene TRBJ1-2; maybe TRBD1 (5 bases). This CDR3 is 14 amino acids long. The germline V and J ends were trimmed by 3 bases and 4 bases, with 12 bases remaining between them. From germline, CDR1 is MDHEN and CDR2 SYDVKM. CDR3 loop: CASSFGQGVYGYTF. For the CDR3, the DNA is TGTGCCAGCAGTTTCGGACAAGGGGTCTATGGCTACACCTTC.

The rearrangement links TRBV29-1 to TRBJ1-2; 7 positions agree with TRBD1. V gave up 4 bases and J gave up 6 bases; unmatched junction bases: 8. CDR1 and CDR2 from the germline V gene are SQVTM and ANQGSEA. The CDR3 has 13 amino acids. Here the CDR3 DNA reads TGCAGCGTTGGACAGGGAGATAGAAATGGCTACACCTTC. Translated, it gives CSVGQGDRNGYTF.

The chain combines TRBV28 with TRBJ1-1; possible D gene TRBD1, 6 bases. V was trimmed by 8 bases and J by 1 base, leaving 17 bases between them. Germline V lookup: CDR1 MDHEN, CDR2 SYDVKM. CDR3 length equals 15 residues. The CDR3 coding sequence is TGTGCCAGCCAAAAAGGGGGAACCTCGAACACTGAAGCTTTCTTT. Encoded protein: CASQKGGTSNTEAFF. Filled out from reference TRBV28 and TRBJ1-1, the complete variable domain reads DVKVTQSSRYLVKRTGEKVFLECVQDMDHENMFWYRQDPGLGLRLIYFSYDVKMKEKGDIPEGYSVSREKKERFSLILESASTNQTSMYLCASQKGGTSNTEAFFGQGTRLTVV.

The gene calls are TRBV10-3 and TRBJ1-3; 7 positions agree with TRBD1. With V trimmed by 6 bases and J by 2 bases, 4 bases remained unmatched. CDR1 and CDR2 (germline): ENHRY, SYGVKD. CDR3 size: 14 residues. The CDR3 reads CAISDRATGNTIYF. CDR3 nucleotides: TGTGCCATCAGCGACAGGGCTACTGGAAACACCATATATTTT.

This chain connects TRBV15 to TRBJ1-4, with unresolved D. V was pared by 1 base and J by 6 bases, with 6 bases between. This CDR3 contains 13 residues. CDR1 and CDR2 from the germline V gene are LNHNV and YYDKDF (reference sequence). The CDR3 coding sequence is TGTGCCACCAGCAGAGTCAAGGATGAAAAACTGTTTTTT. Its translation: CATSRVKDEKLFF.

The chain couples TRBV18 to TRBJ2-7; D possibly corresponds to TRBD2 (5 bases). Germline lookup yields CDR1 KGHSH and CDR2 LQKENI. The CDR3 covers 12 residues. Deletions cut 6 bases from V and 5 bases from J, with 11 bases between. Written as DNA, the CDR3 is TGTGCCAGCTCCCTACCGGGGAACGAGCAGTACTTC. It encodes CASSLPGNEQYF.

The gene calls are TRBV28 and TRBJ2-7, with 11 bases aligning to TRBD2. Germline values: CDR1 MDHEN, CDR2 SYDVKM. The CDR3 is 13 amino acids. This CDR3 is CAVTGTSGYEQYF. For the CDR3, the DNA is TGTGCGGTAACCGGGACTAGCGGATACGAGCAGTACTTC.

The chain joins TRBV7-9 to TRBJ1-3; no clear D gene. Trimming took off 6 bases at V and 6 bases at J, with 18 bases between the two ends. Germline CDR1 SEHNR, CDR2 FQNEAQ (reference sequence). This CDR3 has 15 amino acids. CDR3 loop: CASSPRASGENTIYF. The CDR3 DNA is TGTGCCAGCAGTCCAAGGGCCTCTGGTGAAAACACCATATATTTT. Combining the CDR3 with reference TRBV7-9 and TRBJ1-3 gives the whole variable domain DTGVSQNPRHKITKRGQNVTFRCDPISEHNRLYWYRQTLGQGPEFLTYFQNEAQLEKSRLLSDRFSAERPKGSFSTLEIQRTEQGDSAMYLCASSPRASGENTIYFGEGSWLTVV.

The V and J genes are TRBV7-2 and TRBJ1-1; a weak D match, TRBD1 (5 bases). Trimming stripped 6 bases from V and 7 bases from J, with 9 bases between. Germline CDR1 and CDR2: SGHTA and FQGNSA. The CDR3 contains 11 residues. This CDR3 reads CASSDDSEAFF. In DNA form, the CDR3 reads TGTGCCAGCAGTGACGACAGTGAAGCTTTCTTT.

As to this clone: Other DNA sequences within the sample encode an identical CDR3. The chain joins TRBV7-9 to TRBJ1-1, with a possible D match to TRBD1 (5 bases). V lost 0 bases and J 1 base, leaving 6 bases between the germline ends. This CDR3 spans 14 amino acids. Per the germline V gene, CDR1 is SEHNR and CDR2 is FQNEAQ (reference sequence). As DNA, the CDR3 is TGTGCCAGCAGCTTAGCGGGGCGGAACACTGAAGCTTTCTTT. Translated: CASSLAGRNTEAFF.

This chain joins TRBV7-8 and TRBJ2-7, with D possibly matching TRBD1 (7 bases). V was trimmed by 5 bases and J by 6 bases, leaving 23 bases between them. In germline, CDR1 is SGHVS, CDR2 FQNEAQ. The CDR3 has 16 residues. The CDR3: CASSPRRGTEPIEQYF. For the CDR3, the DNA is TGTGCCAGCAGCCCCCGACGGGGGACAGAACCTATCGAGCAGTACTTC.

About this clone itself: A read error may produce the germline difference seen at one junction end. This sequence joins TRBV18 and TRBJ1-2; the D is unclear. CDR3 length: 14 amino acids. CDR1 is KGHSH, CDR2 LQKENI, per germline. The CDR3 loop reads CASSPPGGNSGYTF. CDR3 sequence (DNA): TGTGCCAGCTCACCACCAGGCGGCAACTCTGGCTACACCTTC.

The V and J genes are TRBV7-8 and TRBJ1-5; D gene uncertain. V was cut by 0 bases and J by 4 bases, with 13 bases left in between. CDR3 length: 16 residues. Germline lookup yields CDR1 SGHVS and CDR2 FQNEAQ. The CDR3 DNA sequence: TGTGCCAGCAGCTTAGCGGGAGGACCGGAGAATCAGCCCCAGCATTTT. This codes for CASSLAGGPENQPQHF.

CDR3 amino acids: CASSLGGVGETQYF. The DNA of the CDR3 is TGTGCCAGCAGCTTAGGAGGGGTTGGAGAGACCCAGTACTTC. V usage is TRBV13 and J usage is TRBJ2-5; the D gene is possibly TRBD1 (5 bases). Germline V CDR1 and CDR2: PRHDT, FYEKMQ (reference sequence). V shed 0 bases and J shed 4 bases, with 9 bases lying between them. This CDR3 region has 14 residues. The full variable domain, its missing parts supplied by reference TRBV13 and TRBJ2-5, is AAGVIQSPRHLIKEKRETATLKCYPIPRHDTVYWYQQGPGQDPQFLISFYEKMQSDKGSIPDRFSAQQFSDYHSELNMSSLELGDSALYFCASSLGGVGETQYFGPGTRLLVL.

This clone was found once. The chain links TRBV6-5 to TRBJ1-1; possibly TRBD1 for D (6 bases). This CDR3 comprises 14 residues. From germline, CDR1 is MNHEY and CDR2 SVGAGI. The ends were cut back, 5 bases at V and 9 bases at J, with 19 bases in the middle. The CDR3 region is CASSDRWKGNQAFF. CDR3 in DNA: TGTGCCAGCAGTGACAGGTGGAAAGGGAATCAAGCTTTCTTT.

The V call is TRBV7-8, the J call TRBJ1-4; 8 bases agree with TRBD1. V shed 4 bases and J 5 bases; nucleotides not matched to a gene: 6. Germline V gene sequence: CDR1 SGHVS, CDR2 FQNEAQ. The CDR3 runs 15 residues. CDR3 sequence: CASSSSRTGNEKLFF. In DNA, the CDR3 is TGTGCCAGCAGCTCAAGCCGGACAGGGAATGAAAAACTGTTTTTT.